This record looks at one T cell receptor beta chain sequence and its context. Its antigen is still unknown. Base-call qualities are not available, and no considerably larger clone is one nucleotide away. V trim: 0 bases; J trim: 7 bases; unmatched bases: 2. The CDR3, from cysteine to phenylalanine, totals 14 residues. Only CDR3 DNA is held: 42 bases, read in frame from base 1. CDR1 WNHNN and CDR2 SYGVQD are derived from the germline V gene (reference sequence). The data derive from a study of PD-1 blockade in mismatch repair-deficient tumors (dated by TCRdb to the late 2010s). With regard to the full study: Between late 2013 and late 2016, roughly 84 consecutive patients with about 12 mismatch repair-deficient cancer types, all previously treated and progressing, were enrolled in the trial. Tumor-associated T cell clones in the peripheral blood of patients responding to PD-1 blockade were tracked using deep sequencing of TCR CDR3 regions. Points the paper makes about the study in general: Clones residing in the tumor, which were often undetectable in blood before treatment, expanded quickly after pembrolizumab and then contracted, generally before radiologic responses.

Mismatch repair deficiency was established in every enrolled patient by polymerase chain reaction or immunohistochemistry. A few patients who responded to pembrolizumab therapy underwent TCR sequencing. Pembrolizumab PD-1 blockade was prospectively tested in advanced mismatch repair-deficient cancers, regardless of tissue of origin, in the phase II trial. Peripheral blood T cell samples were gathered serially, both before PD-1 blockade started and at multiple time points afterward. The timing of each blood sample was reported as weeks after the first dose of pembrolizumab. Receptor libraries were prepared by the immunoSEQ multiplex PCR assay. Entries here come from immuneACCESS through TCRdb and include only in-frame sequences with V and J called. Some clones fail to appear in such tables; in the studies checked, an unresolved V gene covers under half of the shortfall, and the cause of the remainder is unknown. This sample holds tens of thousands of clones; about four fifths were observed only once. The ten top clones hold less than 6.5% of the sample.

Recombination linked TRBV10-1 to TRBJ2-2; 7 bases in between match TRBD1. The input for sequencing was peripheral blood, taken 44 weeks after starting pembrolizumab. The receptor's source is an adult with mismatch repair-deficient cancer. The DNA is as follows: TGCGCCAGCAGTGAGTCAGGGGGCCACGGGGAGCTGTTTTTT. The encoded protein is CASSESGGHGELFF.